These 25 T cell receptor beta chains came from one sample sequenced in a study of OX40 agonist ivuxolimab in advanced cancers. TCRdb's table, derived via immunoSEQ multiplex PCR, lists solely in-frame clones and lacks some. The data hold tens of thousands of clones, with 80% to 90% observed a single time. Sequences were derived from CD4+ or CD8+ T cells sorted from blood, sampled in a trial of the OX40 agonist ivuxolimab. Receptors were obtained from an adult with an advanced solid tumor such as melanoma, head and neck, liver or kidney cancer.

The rearrangement uses TRBV25-1 and TRBJ2-7; TRBD1 might be the D (6 bases). The CDR3 covers 15 residues. The V gene's germline CDR1 is MGHDK and CDR2 SYGVNS. Trimming stripped 4 bases from V and 5 bases from J, with 18 bases between. The CDR3 region is CASSAPGRGFHEQYF. CDR3 nucleotides: TGTGCCAGCAGTGCCCCCGGCAGGGGCTTTCACGAGCAGTACTTC.

The J gene is TRBJ2-3, the V gene TRBV5-5; 8 bases map to TRBD2. Trimming at V came to 5 bases and at J to 5 bases, leaving 7 bases not matched to a gene. Germline lookup yields CDR1 SGHKS and CDR2 YYEKEE (reference sequence). The CDR3 runs 14 residues. The CDR3, as DNA: TGTGCCAGCAGTCTGTTAGCGGGAAGAGATACGCAGTATTTT. Protein: CASSLLAGRDTQYF. The complete variable domain, with remaining parts taken from reference TRBV5-5 and TRBJ2-3, reads DAGVTQSPTHLIKTRGQQVTLRCSPISGHKSVSWYQQVLGQGPQFIFQYYEKEERGRGNFPDRFSARQFPNYSSELNVNALLLGDSALYLCASSLLAGRDTQYFGPGTRLTVL.

The chain joins TRBV5-4 to TRBJ2-1; D is undetermined. The CDR3 length is 13 residues. V was pared by 4 bases and J by 5 bases, with 10 bases between. CDR1 is SGHNT, CDR2 YYREEE, per germline (reference sequence). The CDR3 DNA follows: TGTGCCAGCAGCGTCGAGCCGAACAATGAGCAGTTCTTC. This translates into CASSVEPNNEQFF.

CDR3 DNA: TGTGCCAGTAGTATACCGGGAGACACTGAAGCTTTCTTT. Residues: CASSIPGDTEAFF. This sequence joins TRBV19 and TRBJ1-1; D is unclear. This CDR3 has 13 residues. Germline V gives CDR1 LNHDA, CDR2 SQIVND (reference sequence). Trimming removed 2 bases at V and 3 bases at J, with 7 bases between. Full variable domain (rest looked up from reference TRBV19 and TRBJ1-1): DGGITQSPKYLFRKEGQNVTLSCEQNLNHDAMYWYRQDPGQGLRLIYYSQIVNDFQKGDIAEGYSVSREKKESFPLTVTSAQKNPTAFYLCASSIPGDTEAFFGQGTRLTVV.

The V gene is TRBV6-6, the J gene TRBJ2-7; 8 bases line up with TRBD1. V was clipped by 4 bases and J by 3 bases; unmatched bases: 5. CDR3 length equals 14 residues. Germline CDR1 is MNHNY and CDR2 is SVGAGI (reference sequence). CDR3 sequence reads: CASSSSDRDYEQYF. The CDR3 region has the DNA TGTGCCAGCAGTTCGTCGGACAGGGACTACGAGCAGTACTTC.

In its sample, this clone was seen a few times. The chain couples TRBV18 to TRBJ2-5, with D perhaps being TRBD1 or TRBD2 (7 bases each). The CDR3 covers 17 residues. CDR1 is KGHSH and CDR2 is LQKENI in the germline V gene. Trimming removed 3 bases from V and 1 base from J, with 18 bases in between. CDR3 DNA sequence: TGTGCCAGCTCACCGGTCTCGACAGGGAGGGCCCAAGAGACCCAGTACTTC. Translating it yields CASSPVSTGRAQETQYF.

The chain has TRBV5-1 and TRBJ2-3; TRBD1 matches 10 bases. J was trimmed by 2 bases and V by 1 base; bases with no gene match: 4. Germline V gives CDR1 SGHRS, CDR2 YFSETQ. The CDR3 has 16 amino acids. The CDR3 sequence is CASSLPGQGYTDTQYF. Written as DNA, the CDR3 is TGCGCCAGCAGCTTGCCGGGACAGGGGTACACAGATACGCAGTATTTT.

The CDR3 here is CATSRGGVISYEQYF. CDR3 sequence (DNA): TGTGCCACCAGCAGAGGTGGGGTAATCTCCTACGAGCAGTACTTC. The gene calls are TRBV15 and TRBJ2-7, with D hard to call. The CDR3 extends over 15 amino acids. The V gene lost 1 base and the J gene lost 0 bases, with 10 bases spanning the gap. CDR1 is LNHNV, CDR2 YYDKDF, per germline (reference sequence).

The chain uses TRBV7-9 and TRBJ1-1, with TRBD1 as a possible D gene (6 bases). The ends were cut back, 4 bases at V and 1 base at J, with 10 bases in the middle. This CDR3 contains 14 residues. In germline, CDR1 is SEHNR, CDR2 FQNEAQ (reference sequence). The CDR3 DNA sequence: TGTGCCAGCAGCTCCACAGGGCGGAACACTGAAGCTTTCTTT. Translated: CASSSTGRNTEAFF.

The genes are TRBV28 and TRBJ1-2, with 8 nucleotides matching TRBD1. CDR3 length: 13 amino acids. From germline, CDR1 is MDHEN and CDR2 SYDVKM. Trimming took 5 bases from V and 8 from J; bases not matched to a gene: 7. The DNA for the CDR3 is TGTGCCAGCAGTCCGTACAGGGGGGGCGGCTACACCTTC. Its protein product is CASSPYRGGGYTF.

This clone was counted between two and nine times. The gene calls are TRBV6-1 and TRBJ2-7; D not certain. The germline V gene has CDR1 MNHNS and CDR2 SASEGT. CDR3 size: 12 residues. V lost 4 bases, J lost 3 bases, and 7 bases lay in between. CDR3 amino acids: CASSGANYEQYF. The CDR3 nucleotides read TGTGCCAGCAGTGGGGCCAACTACGAGCAGTACTTC.

The rearrangement uses TRBV2 and TRBJ2-7, with D tentatively TRBD1 (6 bases). Germline CDR1 and CDR2: SNHLY and FYNNEI. The CDR3 covers 12 residues. The ends were cut back, 6 bases at V and 2 bases at J, with 8 bases in the middle. In DNA, the CDR3 is TGTGCCAGCAGAAGGACAGCCTACGAGCAGTACTTC. It codes for CASRRTAYEQYF.

The V call is TRBV4-2, the J call TRBJ2-5, with TRBD1 matching 11 bases. V was clipped by 4 bases and J by 5 bases; unmatched bases: 9. CDR1 and CDR2 from the germline V gene are LGHNA and YNFKEQ. The CDR3 is 16 residues long. The CDR3 DNA is TGTGCCAGCAGCCCGGCCGTGGACAGGGGGCTTGAGACCCAGTACTTC. This translates into CASSPAVDRGLETQYF.

This chain uses TRBV6-1 with TRBJ1-4, with 8 bases matching TRBD1. CDR3 length: 15 residues. Trimming took 4 bases from V and 8 from J; bases not matched to a gene: 9. Per the germline V gene, CDR1 is MNHNS and CDR2 is SASEGT. For the CDR3, the DNA is TGTGCCAGCAGTGTTACAGGGGGGGCGAGCGAAAAACTGTTTTTT. Translated: CASSVTGGASEKLFF.

The V and J genes are TRBV5-1 and TRBJ2-7; D possibly matches TRBD1 or TRBD2 (6 bases each). V was clipped by 4 bases and J by 0 bases, with 14 bases between them. The germline CDR1 and CDR2 sequences are SGHRS and YFSETQ. CDR3 length equals 15 residues. CDR3 sequence: CASSAGHRDSYEQYF. In nucleotides, the CDR3 is TGCGCCAGCAGCGCGGGACATCGTGACTCCTACGAGCAGTACTTC.

This rearrangement joins TRBV7-8 to TRBJ2-7, with TRBD1 as a possible D gene (5 bases). This CDR3 is 15 amino acids long. Germline loops: CDR1 SGHVS, CDR2 FQNEAQ. Trimming pared 4 bases from V and 3 bases from J, leaving 16 bases between. The CDR3 coding sequence is TGTGCCAGCAGCTGGACCCTCCAGGACAACTACGAGCAGTACTTC. Translated: CASSWTLQDNYEQYF.

The gene calls are TRBV14 and TRBJ1-5; D is unresolved. CDR3 length: 15 amino acids. Germline V gene lookup returns CDR1 SGHDN and CDR2 FVKESK. The V and J ends lost 6 bases and 3 bases respectively, with 15 bases between them. CDR3 protein: CASRAVRAANQPQHF. DNA of the CDR3: TGTGCCAGCAGAGCAGTGAGGGCGGCCAATCAGCCCCAGCATTTT.

This chain joins TRBV4-1 and TRBJ1-5; D gene ambiguous. Germline values: CDR1 MGHRA, CDR2 YSYEKL. This CDR3 comprises 16 residues. V gave up 2 bases and J gave up 7 bases, with 18 bases separating them. CDR3: CASSQPRRGLKQPQHF. In DNA form, the CDR3 reads TGCGCCAGCAGCCAACCCCGACGAGGGCTCAAGCAGCCCCAGCATTTT.

This chain connects TRBV7-9 to TRBJ2-3; TRBD1 might be the D (6 bases). Germline V lookup: CDR1 SEHNR, CDR2 FQNEAQ (reference sequence). CDR3 length: 16 amino acids. V was clipped by 3 bases and J by 6 bases, with 19 bases between them. The CDR3 here is CASSFSHRVIRDTQYF. CDR3 DNA sequence: TGTGCCAGCAGCTTCTCCCACAGGGTTATCCGGGATACGCAGTATTTT.

The gene calls are TRBV9 and TRBJ1-1, with D perhaps TRBD1 (5 bases). CDR3 length: 14 residues. The V gene lost 2 bases and the J gene lost 2 bases, with 10 bases spanning the gap. The V gene's germline CDR1 is SGDLS and CDR2 YYNGEE. CDR3: CASSVTASNTEAFF. CDR3 sequence (DNA): TGTGCCAGCAGCGTGACAGCTTCTAACACTGAAGCTTTCTTT.

The chain has TRBV6-4 and TRBJ2-7; TRBD2 is a possible D gene (6 bases). The CDR3 is made up of 15 amino acids. V gave up 1 base and J gave up 3 bases, with 13 bases separating them. From germline, CDR1 is MRHNA and CDR2 SNTAGT. The CDR3 here is CASSDCSSGFYEQYF. DNA for the CDR3: TGTGCCAGCAGTGACTGCTCCAGCGGGTTCTACGAGCAGTACTTC.

The V and J genes are TRBV15 and TRBJ2-2; D possibly matches TRBD1 or TRBD2 (5 bases each). Germline CDR1 reads LNHNV; CDR2 reads YYDKDF (reference sequence). Trimming pared 5 bases from V and 5 bases from J, leaving 15 bases between. The CDR3 consists of 15 residues. The CDR3 sequence: CATSRGTSRTGELFF. As DNA, the CDR3 is TGTGCCACCAGCCGAGGGACGAGCAGGACCGGGGAGCTGTTTTTT.

The chain is built from TRBV19 and TRBJ1-1; D uncertain. The CDR3 is 13 amino acids. Germline assignment: CDR1 LNHDA and CDR2 SQIVND (reference sequence). Trimming removed 7 bases at V and 4 bases at J, with 13 bases between. CDR3 region: CASTRRLGTEAFF. DNA for the CDR3: TGTGCCAGTACTCGCAGGTTGGGCACTGAAGCTTTCTTT.

The chain combines TRBV5-1 with TRBJ2-2, with 9 bases lining up with TRBD1. CDR1 is SGHRS and CDR2 is YFSETQ in the germline V gene. The ends lost 3 bases at V and 5 bases at J; junction bases unmatched: 5. The CDR3 loop spans 15 amino acids. The CDR3 here is CASSSGQGGTGELFF. CDR3 in DNA: TGCGCCAGCAGCTCGGGACAGGGAGGAACCGGGGAGCTGTTTTTT. Full variable domain (missing parts from reference TRBV5-1 and TRBJ2-2): KAGVTQTPRYLIKTRGQQVTLSCSPISGHRSVSWYQQTPGQGLQFLFEYFSETQRNKGNFPGRFSGRQFSNSRSEMNVSTLELGDSALYLCASSSGQGGTGELFFGEGSRLTVL.

CDR3 coding DNA: TGTGCCAGCAGTAAGGGTCGGAAAGAGACCCAGTACTTC. It encodes CASSKGRKETQYF. This chain uses TRBV27 with TRBJ2-5; D remains ambiguous. V was clipped by 5 bases and J by 3 bases, with 10 bases between them. This CDR3 is built from 13 residues. From germline, CDR1 is MNHEY and CDR2 SMNVEV (reference sequence).